A selection of T cell receptor beta chains follows, all from one sample in a study of shared clonotypes between healthy human individuals. Profiling relied on immunoSEQ multiplex PCR, and the TCRdb table lists in-frame clones only, not all of them. The profile shows more than 550,000 clones, 90% of them singletons. The sample consisted of memory CD8+ T cells from PBMCs. The receptors originated from a man aged 18 to 29 in good health. Some clones in this sample may be carry-over from other donors' samples. The CDR3 runs from the conserved cysteine through the conserved F or W. The order of the fields is clone size, V gene, J gene, D gene, CDR3 protein, CDR3 DNA. The D gene is left open where the match is weak. Size is stated for part of the rows, as once, few or many counts, or as a class when the clone is expanded.

NA	TRBV9	TRBJ2-1	TRBD2	CASSPSGLAVYNEQFF	TGTGCCAGCAGCCCATCCGGACTAGCGGTTTACAATGAGCAGTTCTTC
NA	TRBV9	TRBJ2-5	TRBD2	CASSVAPRGKHLQETQYF	TGTGCCAGCAGCGTAGCCCCGCGGGGGAAACACCTCCAAGAGACCCAGTACTTC
NA	TRBV9	TRBJ1-1	NA	CASSGGGFGAEAFF	TGTGCCAGCAGCGGAGGTGGGTTCGGGGCTGAAGCTTTCTTT
NA	TRBV4-1	TRBJ1-1	NA	CASSQDQESDTEAFF	TGCGCCAGCAGCCAAGATCAGGAATCTGACACTGAAGCTTTCTTT
few	TRBV9	TRBJ1-2	NA	CASSVAANDYGYTF	TGTGCCAGCAGCGTAGCGGCGAACGACTATGGCTACACCTTC
NA	TRBV28	TRBJ2-2	TRBD2	CASSLLRLAGGPNTGELFF	TGTGCCAGCAGTTTATTGAGGCTAGCGGGAGGGCCGAACACCGGGGAGCTGTTTTTT
NA	TRBV18	TRBJ2-7	NA	CASSPPRAEAYEQYF	TGTGCCAGCTCACCACCTCGGGCAGAAGCCTACGAGCAGTACTTC
once	TRBV6-5	TRBJ2-1	NA	CASSPSINSNEQFF	TGTGCCAGCAGCCCCTCAATAAATTCCAATGAGCAGTTCTTC
once	TRBV2	TRBJ2-7	TRBD2	CASSQEASGYEQYF	TGTGCCAGCAGTCAGGAGGCTAGCGGCTACGAGCAGTACTTC
once	TRBV28	TRBJ2-7	TRBD1	CASSLSHNYRGHPYEQYF	TGTGCCAGCAGTTTATCCCACAATTACAGGGGACATCCCTACGAGCAGTACTTC
NA	TRBV6-5	TRBJ2-2	TRBD2	CASSSSGTRSGELFF	TGTGCCAGCAGTTCCTCCGGGACTAGGTCCGGGGAGCTGTTTTTT
NA	TRBV10-3	TRBJ2-1	TRBD2	CAIMPIGTSSYNEQFF	TGTGCCATCATGCCAATTGGGACTAGCAGCTACAATGAGCAGTTCTTC
many	TRBV4-1	TRBJ1-1	NA	CASSHNPTELNTEAFF	TGCGCCAGCAGCCACAATCCGACGGAGCTGAACACTGAAGCTTTCTTT
NA	TRBV28	TRBJ1-2	TRBD1	CASSLRTGEGGYTF	TGTGCCAGCAGTTTAAGGACAGGGGAAGGGGGCTACACCTTC
NA	TRBV6-4	TRBJ2-3	NA	CASSDSAGATDTQYF	TGTGCCAGCAGTGACTCAGCGGGTGCCACAGATACGCAGTATTTT
NA	TRBV28	TRBJ1-6	TRBD1	CASTPTGSTFSPLHF	TGTGCCAGCACCCCGACAGGGAGTACATTCTCACCCCTCCACTTT
NA	TRBV19	TRBJ2-7	NA	CASRGRGSPYEQYF	TGTGCCAGTAGAGGACGGGGGAGCCCCTACGAGCAGTACTTC
NA	TRBV11-2	TRBJ2-7	TRBD2	CASSPRTSGASYEQYF	TGTGCCAGCAGCCCTAGGACTAGCGGGGCCTCCTACGAGCAGTACTTC
NA	TRBV27	TRBJ2-7	TRBD2	CASSTGGEQYF	TGTGCCAGCTCGACCGGGGGGGAGCAGTACTTC
NA	TRBV6-5	TRBJ2-2	NA	CASSSWSVGELFF	TGTGCCAGCAGTTCCTGGTCGGTCGGGGAGCTGTTTTTT
NA	TRBV19	TRBJ2-7	NA	CASIPSYEQYF	TGTGCCAGTATTCCGTCCTACGAGCAGTACTTC
NA	TRBV18	TRBJ2-1	TRBD2	CASSHEEASGGLGDNEQFF	TGTGCCAGCTCCCACGAAGAGGCTAGCGGGGGTTTAGGGGACAATGAGCAGTTCTTC
NA	TRBV29-1	TRBJ2-1	NA	CSVEESSSYNEQFF	TGCAGCGTTGAAGAGTCTAGCTCCTACAATGAGCAGTTCTTC
NA	TRBV27	TRBJ2-2	TRBD1	CASRTTGTGELFF	TGTGCCAGCAGGACGACAGGGACCGGGGAGCTGTTTTTT
NA	TRBV27	TRBJ2-7	NA	CASSLYAPGPYEQYF	TGTGCCAGCAGTTTATATGCCCCAGGGCCGTACGAGCAGTACTTC
NA	TRBV6-5	TRBJ2-2	NA	CASSYLGSGELFF	TGTGCCAGCAGTTACCTCGGTAGCGGGGAGCTGTTTTTT
NA	TRBV7-8	TRBJ1-1	NA	CASSLKGRDTEAFF	TGTGCCAGCAGCTTGAAAGGAAGGGACACTGAAGCTTTCTTT
NA	TRBV6-5	TRBJ2-2	TRBD2	CASSTGGGELFF	TGTGCCAGCTCCACGGGAGGCGGGGAGCTGTTTTTT
few	TRBV29-1	TRBJ2-3	NA	CSVEDGGPSTDTQYF	TGCAGCGTTGAAGACGGGGGTCCTAGCACAGATACGCAGTATTTT
NA	TRBV9	TRBJ2-7	NA	CASSVGGDSYEQYF	TGTGCCAGCAGCGTAGGCGGAGATTCCTACGAGCAGTACTTC
NA	TRBV6-4	TRBJ2-2	NA	CASSDSSTGELFF	TGTGCCAGCAGTGACAGTTCAACCGGGGAGCTGTTTTTT
NA	TRBV19	TRBJ2-5	NA	CASRDLGTRHQETQYF	TGTGCCAGTAGGGATCTTGGGACAAGACACCAAGAGACCCAGTACTTC
NA	TRBV9	TRBJ2-1	TRBD1	CASSRDRGPNEQFF	TGTGCCAGCAGCCGGGACAGAGGACCCAATGAGCAGTTCTTC
NA	TRBV6-5	TRBJ2-1	NA	CASPSCREFF	TGTGCCAGCCCCTCTTGTAGGGAGTTCTTC
NA	TRBV4-3	TRBJ2-6	NA	CASSQDVGTGANVLTF	TGCGCCAGCAGCCAAGATGTAGGGACTGGGGCCAACGTCCTGACTTTC
NA	TRBV9	TRBJ2-7	TRBD2	CASSVAPGLAGGEQYF	TGTGCCAGCAGCGTAGCTCCCGGACTAGCGGGAGGGGAGCAGTACTTC
NA	TRBV27	TRBJ2-3	TRBD1	CASSPGTVFTDTQYF	TGTGCCAGCAGCCCCGGGACAGTATTCACAGATACGCAGTATTTT
NA	TRBV28	TRBJ2-5	NA	CASSFIVETQYF	TGTGCCAGCAGTTTTATCGTCGAGACCCAGTACTTC
NA	TRBV7-9	TRBJ2-7	NA	CASSQPALVAVTYEQYF	TGTGCCAGCAGCCAGCCGGCCTTGGTGGCTGTTACCTACGAGCAGTACTTC
NA	TRBV11-2	TRBJ2-1	NA	CASSLVFPSGEQFF	TGTGCCAGCAGCTTAGTCTTTCCAAGCGGTGAGCAGTTCTTC
NA	TRBV7-9	TRBJ2-1	NA	CASSLGVPQGHEQFF	TGTGCCAGCAGCTTAGGGGTCCCCCAAGGCCATGAGCAGTTCTTC
NA	TRBV9	TRBJ2-3	NA	CASSVEGDRTDTQYF	TGTGCCAGCAGCGTAGAAGGGGACCGCACAGATACGCAGTATTTT
NA	TRBV28	TRBJ1-5	TRBD1	CASRTTGGYQPQHF	TGTGCCAGCAGAACTACAGGGGGCTATCAGCCCCAGCATTTT
NA	TRBV27	TRBJ2-1	TRBD2	CASSSLAGAEQFF	TGTGCCAGCAGTTCGTTGGCGGGAGCTGAGCAGTTCTTC
NA	TRBV10-3	TRBJ1-2	NA	CAISEYGGPYGYTF	TGTGCCATCAGTGAGTATGGCGGTCCCTATGGCTACACCTTC
NA	TRBV9	TRBJ2-1	NA	CASSVGSGRGYNEQFF	TGTGCCAGCAGCGTAGGGTCCGGAAGGGGCTACAATGAGCAGTTCTTC
NA	TRBV19	TRBJ1-1	NA	CASSISSWGGGTEAFF	TGTGCCAGTAGTATAAGCTCATGGGGGGGTGGAACTGAAGCTTTCTTT
NA	TRBV6-6	TRBJ2-7	TRBD2	CASSYYPGGDYEQYF	TGTGCCAGCAGTTACTACCCCGGGGGGGACTACGAGCAGTACTTC
few	TRBV18	TRBJ1-1	TRBD1	CASSPNRGNTEAFF	TGTGCCAGCTCACCTAACAGGGGAAACACTGAAGCTTTCTTT
NA	TRBV27	TRBJ1-6	NA	CASSSAPGLNSPLHF	TGTGCCAGCAGCTCGGCCCCGGGTCTAAATTCACCCCTCCACTTT